These 26 T cell receptor beta chains were sequenced from one sample in a study of CD8 T cells in ankylosing spondylitis (dated by TCRdb to 2016 to 2017). Library preparation was by 5' RACE. The instrument given in TCRdb is Illumina HiSeq 2500. TCRdb cleaned the public reads at Q25 with fastp, built clones with MiXCR and kept in-frame beta chains. Each CDR3 protein appears once, grouped with its most common genes and DNA. This sample holds about 89,000 distinct CDR3 sequences; 27% were observed only once. Clones ranked in the top ten supply approximately 59% of the sample. Sequences were obtained from blood, either unsorted or a sorted T cell fraction (not recorded which). The source is a male donor with ankylosing spondylitis or in good health (not recorded which).

The genes are TRBV20-1 and TRBJ2-4, with D possibly TRBD2 on 5 matching bases. The V and J ends lost 1 base and 0 bases respectively, with 10 bases between them. The CDR3 runs to 15 residues. Germline values: CDR1 DFQATT, CDR2 SNEGSKA (reference sequence). The CDR3 DNA sequence: TGCAGTGCTAGAGCGGGGTCAATAGCCAAAAACATTCAGTACTTC. This gives the protein CSARAGSIAKNIQYF.

This clonotype was seen a handful of times. The chain is built from TRBV5-1 and TRBJ2-1; D unresolved. Trimming shortened V by 7 bases and J by 2 bases, and 7 bases separated the two germline ends. This CDR3 region has 12 residues. Germline V gene sequence: CDR1 SGHRS, CDR2 YFSETQ. CDR3 amino acids: CASGLAYNEQFF. CDR3 DNA: TGCGCCAGCGGCCTGGCCTACAATGAGCAGTTCTTC. Based on the CDR3 plus reference TRBV5-1 and TRBJ2-1, the full variable domain is KAGVTQTPRYLIKTRGQQVTLSCSPISGHRSVSWYQQTPGQGLQFLFEYFSETQRNKGNFPGRFSGRQFSNSRSEMNVSTLELGDSALYLCASGLAYNEQFFGPGTRLTVL.

The sample holds a few counts of this clonotype. The chain is built from TRBV20-1 and TRBJ2-2; D ambiguous. Per the germline V gene, CDR1 is DFQATT and CDR2 is SNEGSKA (reference sequence). The CDR3 consists of 12 residues. The V end was cut by 0 bases, the J end by 3 bases, with 2 bases between. The CDR3 loop reads CSAREDTGELFF. In DNA, the CDR3 is TGCAGTGCTAGAGAAGACACCGGGGAGCTGTTTTTT.

The chain recombines TRBV5-1 with TRBJ2-5; perhaps D is TRBD1 or TRBD2 (5 bases each). The CDR3 is 13 amino acids. Germline assignment: CDR1 SGHRS and CDR2 YFSETQ. Between the trimmed V and J ends, which lost 4 bases and 7 bases, there was a span of 14 bases. CDR3 amino acids: CASSPQGRGTQYF. The DNA of the CDR3 is TGCGCCAGCAGCCCCCAGGGTCGGGGGACCCAGTACTTC. Complete variable domain (other parts from reference TRBV5-1 and TRBJ2-5): KAGVTQTPRYLIKTRGQQVTLSCSPISGHRSVSWYQQTPGQGLQFLFEYFSETQRNKGNFPGRFSGRQFSNSRSEMNVSTLELGDSALYLCASSPQGRGTQYFGPGTRLLVL.

This clonotype was picked up many times. The genes are TRBV20-1 and TRBJ2-3, with 9 bases aligning to TRBD2. Germline V CDR1 and CDR2: DFQATT, SNEGSKA (reference sequence). The CDR3 totals 18 residues. Trimming removed 0 bases from V and 6 bases from J; junction bases left unmatched: 16. The CDR3 region is CSARDRARAGGFGDTQYF. DNA for the CDR3: TGCAGTGCTAGAGATCGGGCCCGGGCGGGAGGGTTTGGCGATACGCAGTATTTT.

There are a few counts of this clonotype. The V and J genes are TRBV28 and TRBJ2-7; 7 bases fit TRBD1. J lost 5 bases, V lost 6 bases, and 7 bases had no gene match. The germline V gene encodes CDR1 MDHEN and CDR2 SYDVKM. The CDR3 has 13 residues. CDR3 nucleotides: TGTGCCAGCAGCTTCGACAGGGACCACGAGCAGTACGTC. It specifies CASSFDRDHEQYV.

This clonotype was seen only a few times. The CDR3 region is CSARAANTGELFF. CDR3 DNA: TGCAGTGCTAGGGCCGCGAACACCGGGGAGCTGTTTTTT. This chain uses TRBV20-1 with TRBJ2-2; the D is unclear. The germline V gene has CDR1 DFQATT and CDR2 SNEGSKA (reference sequence). Trimming removed 3 bases from V and 0 bases from J, with 5 bases in between. The CDR3 runs to 13 residues.

In its sample, this clonotype was seen a few times. This chain joins TRBV20-1 and TRBJ2-7; TRBD1 agrees at 9 bases. Germline V lookup: CDR1 DFQATT, CDR2 SNEGSKA (reference sequence). This CDR3 has 13 amino acids. V lost 3 bases to trimming and J lost 5 bases; unmatched junction nucleotides: 5. The CDR3 sequence is CSASRQGVDEQYF. CDR3 DNA sequence: TGCAGTGCTAGCAGACAGGGGGTAGACGAGCAGTACTTC.

This clonotype showed up just a few times. For the CDR3, the DNA is TGCAGTGCTAGCTTCGGGTTTGAGACCCAGTACTTC. Amino acids: CSASFGFETQYF. The chain carries TRBV20-1 and TRBJ2-5, with D unresolved. This CDR3 comprises 12 residues. Deletions cut 3 bases from V and 5 bases from J, with 10 bases between. Germline V gene data show CDR1 as DFQATT and CDR2 as SNEGSKA (reference sequence).

This clonotype was seen once. A much larger clone differs by one base, so this may be a read error. J is TRBJ2-1 and V is TRBV7-9; D remains ambiguous. V was cut by 1 base and J by 8 bases, with 3 bases left in between. Germline CDR1 reads SEHNR; CDR2 reads FQNEAQ (reference sequence). This CDR3 region has 11 residues. The CDR3 loop reads CASSLDYEQFF. The CDR3 bases are TGTGCCAGCAGCTTAGACTATGAGCAGTTCTTC.

The chain links TRBV5-5 to TRBJ2-3; no clear D gene. Trimming took off 0 bases at V and 0 bases at J, with 8 bases between the two ends. The CDR3 contains 15 residues. In germline, CDR1 is SGHKS, CDR2 YYEKEE (reference sequence). Written as DNA, the CDR3 is TGTGCCAGCAGCTTGGACAGTACTAGCACAGATACGCAGTATTTT. It specifies CASSLDSTSTDTQYF.

The gene calls are TRBV7-9 and TRBJ1-1, with D perhaps TRBD1 (5 bases). The CDR3 totals 14 residues. CDR1 and CDR2 from the germline V gene are SEHNR and FQNEAQ (reference sequence). V was shortened by 1 base and J by 3 bases, with 9 bases between the two germline ends. The CDR3 DNA is TGTGCCAGCAGCTTAGAAGACAGCTACACTGAAGCTTTCTTT. It codes for CASSLEDSYTEAFF.

V and J are TRBV7-2 and TRBJ2-2; 7 bases match TRBD1. This CDR3 spans 15 amino acids. Trimming removed 1 base from V and 3 bases from J; junction bases left unmatched: 2. Looked up from germline, CDR1 is SGHTA and CDR2 is FQGNSA. The CDR3 region is CASSLGGQHTGELFF. The CDR3 coding sequence is TGTGCCAGCAGCTTAGGGGGACAGCACACCGGGGAGCTGTTTTTT.

V gene TRBV5-1 combines with J gene TRBJ2-3, with 8 nucleotides matching TRBD1. Germline CDR1 is SGHRS and CDR2 is YFSETQ. Trimming took 0 bases from V and 4 from J; bases not matched to a gene: 7. The CDR3 has 16 amino acids. Written as DNA, the CDR3 is TGCGCCAGCAGCTTGGGTGGCAGGGGGCCTGCAGATACGCAGTATTTT. It translates to CASSLGGRGPADTQYF.

The chain's CDR3 is CSASLPAGGPKEQFF. CDR3 sequence (DNA): TGCAGTGCTAGTCTGCCAGCGGGAGGGCCGAAGGAGCAGTTCTTC. This chain connects TRBV20-1 to TRBJ2-1, with 10 nucleotides matching TRBD2. V dropped 3 bases and J dropped 10; count of bases not matched to a gene: 12. This CDR3 has 15 residues. Germline V gene lookup returns CDR1 DFQATT and CDR2 SNEGSKA (reference sequence).

The table lists this clonotype with a few counts. The V and J genes are TRBV6-1 and TRBJ2-2; 8 bases are shared with TRBD1. Trimming removed 7 bases from V and 5 bases from J; junction bases left unmatched: 3. CDR3 size: 13 residues. Germline V gives CDR1 MNHNS, CDR2 SASEGT. Here the CDR3 reads CASTTGGTGELFF. In DNA, the CDR3 is TGTGCCAGCACCACAGGGGGGACCGGGGAGCTGTTTTTT.

This clonotype was counted only a few times. The rearrangement links TRBV7-2 to TRBJ2-5; D remains unclear. The CDR3 is made up of 16 amino acids. Germline V gene sequence: CDR1 SGHTA, CDR2 FQGNSA. The V gene lost 5 bases and the J gene lost 1 base, with 17 bases spanning the gap. CDR3 coding DNA: TGTGCCAGCAGCCTCCGGTCCACCGCCCTCCAAGAGACCCAGTACTTC. It specifies CASSLRSTALQETQYF.

The genes are TRBV18 and TRBJ2-3; no clear D. The CDR3 contains 12 residues. Trimming stripped 3 bases from V and 2 bases from J, with 3 bases between. The germline V gene encodes CDR1 KGHSH and CDR2 LQKENI. The CDR3 DNA is TGTGCCAGCTCACCTACCACAGATACGCAGTATTTT. Protein sequence: CASSPTTDTQYF.

The J gene is TRBJ1-1, the V gene TRBV18; TRBD1 is a possible D gene (5 bases). V was shortened by 4 bases and J by 5 bases, with 11 bases between the two germline ends. The CDR3 is 13 residues long. CDR1 is KGHSH and CDR2 is LQKENI in the germline V gene. The DNA of the CDR3 is TGTGCCAGCTCACAATCCGGGGGGACTGAAGCTTTCTTT. Translated, it gives CASSQSGGTEAFF.

The CDR3 bases are TGCAGTGCTAGAGATCTGGACTGGGTCACAGATACGCAGTATTTT. Encoded protein: CSARDLDWVTDTQYF. The genes are TRBV20-1 and TRBJ2-3, with D perhaps matching TRBD2 (5 bases). In germline, CDR1 is DFQATT, CDR2 SNEGSKA (reference sequence). The V and J ends lost 0 bases and 2 bases respectively, with 12 bases between them. The CDR3 covers 15 residues.

This clonotype appeared many times. The chain is built from TRBV29-1 and TRBJ2-6, with a tentative D call TRBD2 (6 bases). Deletions cut 4 bases from V and 2 bases from J, with 9 bases between. CDR3 length: 14 residues. Germline V gene sequence: CDR1 SQVTM, CDR2 ANQGSEA. CDR3: CSVVGGAGANVLTF. DNA of the CDR3: TGCAGCGTTGTCGGGGGAGCTGGGGCCAACGTCCTGACTTTC. The complete variable domain, with remaining parts taken from reference TRBV29-1 and TRBJ2-6, reads SAVISQKPSRDICQRGTSLTIQCQVDSQVTMMFWYRQQPGQSLTLIATANQGSEATYESGFVIDKFPISRPNLTFSTLTVSNMSPEDSSIYLCSVVGGAGANVLTFGAGSRLTVL.

Comment on this clonotype: One end of the junction is discordant with germline, which a read error may explain. The V and J genes are TRBV5-1 and TRBJ2-6; possibly TRBD1 or TRBD2 for D (5 bases each). Germline V gene lookup returns CDR1 SGHRS and CDR2 YFSETQ. The CDR3 runs to 15 residues. The CDR3 loop is CASSLEGVGANGLTF. In DNA, the CDR3 is TGCGCCAGCAGCTTGGAAGGGGTCGGGGCCAACGGCCTGACTTTC.

This clonotype was counted only a few times. The V and J genes are TRBV7-6 and TRBJ2-1; 7 bases line up with TRBD2. Unmatched junction bases numbered 14, after V lost 1 base and J lost 8 bases. This CDR3 has 17 amino acids. Germline V CDR1 and CDR2: SGHVS, FNYEAQ. The CDR3 sequence: CASSLGLLAEPTDEQFF. CDR3 nucleotide sequence: TGTGCCAGCAGCTTAGGGCTTCTAGCGGAACCCACTGATGAGCAGTTCTTC.

This clonotype was recorded a few times. This sequence joins TRBV5-6 and TRBJ1-5; no definite D call. CDR1 is SGHDT, CDR2 YYEEEE, per germline. This CDR3 spans 15 amino acids. V was pared by 3 bases and J by 3 bases, with 13 bases between. The CDR3 here is CASSSLREDNQPQHF. The CDR3 DNA reads as TGTGCCAGCAGCTCCCTCCGGGAGGACAATCAGCCCCAGCATTTT. Drawing the rest from reference TRBV5-6 and TRBJ1-5, the complete variable domain is DAGVTQSPTHLIKTRGQQVTLRCSPKSGHDTVSWYQQALGQGPQFIFQYYEEEERQRGNFPDRFSGHQFPNYSSELNVNALLLGDSALYLCASSSLREDNQPQHFGDGTRLSIL.

This clonotype was detected only a few times. CDR3 in DNA: TGCGCCAGCAGCTTGGGTAGCGGGTACTCCTACGAGCAGTACTTC. This translates into CASSLGSGYSYEQYF. The chain is built from TRBV5-1 and TRBJ2-7, with TRBD2 matching 7 bases. The CDR3 sequence is 15 residues long. V lost 0 bases and J lost 0; bases outside the gene matches: 3. The germline V gene has CDR1 SGHRS and CDR2 YFSETQ. The whole variable domain, remainder taken from reference TRBV5-1 and TRBJ2-7, is KAGVTQTPRYLIKTRGQQVTLSCSPISGHRSVSWYQQTPGQGLQFLFEYFSETQRNKGNFPGRFSGRQFSNSRSEMNVSTLELGDSALYLCASSLGSGYSYEQYFGPGTRLTVT.

The V gene is TRBV5-1, the J gene TRBJ1-5, with D possibly being TRBD1 (6 bases). The ends were cut back, 1 base at V and 6 bases at J, with 8 bases in the middle. Germline V gives CDR1 SGHRS, CDR2 YFSETQ. The length of the CDR3 is 13 residues. The CDR3 reads CASSLTGIQPQHF. The CDR3 DNA reads as TGCGCCAGCAGCTTGACAGGGATTCAGCCCCAGCATTTT.